These 7 T cell receptor beta chains share one sample of origin, sequenced in a study of T cells in Graves' hyperthyroidism and ophthalmopathy. RNA transcripts served as the template for amplifying TCR beta CDR3 regions. HTBI primers were employed in a first-round RT-PCR of the TCR CDR3. TCRdb independently ran MiXCR on the multiplex PCR reads; one entry per CDR3 protein. The sample records about 620,000 distinct CDR3 sequences, about 17% being singletons. Sequencing was performed on blood. The receptors come from a woman between 25 and 40 years old with Graves' hyperthyroidism.

This clonotype was seen only a few times. This rearrangement joins TRBV20-1 to TRBJ2-5; no firm D call. Per the germline V gene, CDR1 is DFQATT and CDR2 is SNEGSKA (reference sequence). With 0 bases removed from V and 1 base from J, the gap between germline ends came to 9 bases. The CDR3 totals 14 residues. CDR3 DNA sequence: TGCAGTGCTAGAGATCCCGCAGCCCAAGAGACCCAGTACTTC. Its protein is CSARDPAAQETQYF.

This clonotype came up many times. The chain recombines TRBV2 with TRBJ1-3; D unresolved. The CDR3 totals 13 residues. Germline V gene lookup returns CDR1 SNHLY and CDR2 FYNNEI. V dropped 6 bases and J dropped 0 bases, with 6 bases sitting between them. CDR3 DNA: TGTGCCAGCAGGCAGAACTCTGGAAACACCATATATTTT. As protein: CASRQNSGNTIYF.

At least ten counts were recorded for this clonotype. CDR3 nucleotides: TGTGCCAGCAGCCCGGGGGGGCGGAACTACGAGCAGTACTTC. Amino acid sequence: CASSPGGRNYEQYF. The V and J genes are TRBV11-2 and TRBJ2-7; 8 bases are a match to TRBD2. Germline V lookup: CDR1 SGHAT, CDR2 FQNNGV. V was pared by 5 bases and J by 3 bases, with 6 bases of the junction left unmatched. This CDR3 is built from 14 residues.

V and J are TRBV15 and TRBJ1-1; D is unclear. The CDR3 runs 13 residues. V was clipped by 0 bases and J by 7 bases, with 9 bases between them. CDR1 and CDR2 (germline): LNHNV, YYDKDF (reference sequence). The CDR3 sequence is CATSRERRFEAFF. The CDR3 DNA sequence: TGTGCCACCAGCAGAGAGCGGAGGTTTGAAGCTTTCTTT. Based on the CDR3 plus reference TRBV15 and TRBJ1-1, the full variable domain is DAMVIQNPRYQVTQFGKPVTLSCSQTLNHNVMYWYQQKSSQAPKLLFHYYDKDFNNEADTPDNFQSRRPNTSFCFLDIRSPGLGDTAMYLCATSRERRFEAFFGQGTRLTVV.

This clonotype was detected only a few times. The chain links TRBV5-1 to TRBJ1-1; no reliable D call. Trimming took 3 bases from V and 0 from J, leaving 9 bases between them. CDR1 SGHRS and CDR2 YFSETQ come from the germline V gene. The CDR3 has 14 amino acids. CDR3 DNA: TGCGCCAGCAGCTCTGGACTGGTGAACACTGAAGCTTTCTTT. Its translation is CASSSGLVNTEAFF.

This clonotype has at least ten counts. The chain recombines TRBV2 with TRBJ2-1; maybe TRBD1 (6 bases). The CDR3 extends over 14 amino acids. V lost 4 bases, J lost 1 base, and 8 bases lay in between. CDR1 and CDR2 (germline): SNHLY, FYNNEI. CDR3 coding DNA: TGTGCCAGCAGTGTACAGGGTTCCTACAATGAGCAGTTCTTC. It encodes CASSVQGSYNEQFF.

This clonotype was detected many times. The chain employs TRBV7-3 and TRBJ1-1, with 9 bases that match TRBD1. V dropped 5 bases and J dropped 2; count of bases not matched to a gene: 3. The germline V gene has CDR1 SGHTA and CDR2 FQGTGA. The CDR3 is made up of 14 amino acids. The CDR3 DNA reads as TGTGCCAGCAGCCAACAGGGGGCCAACACTGAAGCTTTCTTT. It is translated as CASSQQGANTEAFF.